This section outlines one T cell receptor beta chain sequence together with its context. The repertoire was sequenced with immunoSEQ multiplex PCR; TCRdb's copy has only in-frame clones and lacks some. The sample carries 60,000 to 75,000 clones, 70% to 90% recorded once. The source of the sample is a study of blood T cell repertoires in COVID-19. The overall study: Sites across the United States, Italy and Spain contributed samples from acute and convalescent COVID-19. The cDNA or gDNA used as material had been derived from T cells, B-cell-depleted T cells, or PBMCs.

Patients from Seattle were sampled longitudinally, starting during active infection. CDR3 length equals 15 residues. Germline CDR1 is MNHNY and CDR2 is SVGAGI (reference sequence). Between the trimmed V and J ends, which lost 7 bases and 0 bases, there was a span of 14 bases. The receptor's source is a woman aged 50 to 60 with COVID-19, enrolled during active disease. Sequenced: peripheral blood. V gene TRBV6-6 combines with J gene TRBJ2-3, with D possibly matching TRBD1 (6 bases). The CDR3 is CASTKNRASTDTQYF. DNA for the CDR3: TGTGCCAGCACTAAAAACAGGGCTAGCACAGATACGCAGTATTTT.